The 8 T cell receptor beta chains in this list originate from one sample, sequenced in a study of shared clonotypes between healthy human individuals. TCRdb's copy holds only in-frame clones and misses some; the assay was immunoSEQ multiplex PCR. The table shows around 2.5 million clones, with 93% occurring only once. The sequenced sample was naive CD4+ T cells from PBMCs. Specified subset: CD45RA+ positively selected. The source is a man aged 18 to 30 in good health. Some clones in this sample may be carry-over from other donors' samples.

The rearrangement links TRBV15 to TRBJ2-7; tentatively, D is TRBD2 (5 bases). Looked up from germline, CDR1 is LNHNV and CDR2 is YYDKDF (reference sequence). V lost 5 bases and J 6 bases, leaving 11 bases between the germline ends. This CDR3 has 12 amino acids. In DNA form, the CDR3 reads TGTGCCACCAGCCAGAGGGAAGGCGAGCAGTACTTC. Protein product: CATSQREGEQYF.

V usage is TRBV7-3 and J usage is TRBJ2-3; 12 bases are shared with TRBD2. Per the germline V gene, CDR1 is SGHTA and CDR2 is FQGTGA. The CDR3 runs to 16 residues. J lost 1 base, V lost 8 bases, and 7 bases had no gene match. In nucleotides, the CDR3 is TGTGCCAGCGTCCCAGGACTAGCGGGACGCACAGATACGCAGTATTTT. Protein sequence: CASVPGLAGRTDTQYF.

The chain links TRBV27 to TRBJ2-5; perhaps TRBD1 as D (5 bases). Germline V gene sequence: CDR1 MNHEY, CDR2 SMNVEV (reference sequence). This CDR3 is built from 16 residues. The ends were cut back, 0 bases at V and 2 bases at J, with 13 bases in the middle. CDR3 sequence: CASSLSPGRRQETQYF. The CDR3 bases are TGTGCCAGCAGTTTATCTCCAGGGCGGCGACAAGAGACCCAGTACTTC.

V and J are TRBV18 and TRBJ1-1; 8 nucleotides align to TRBD1. Trimming took 0 bases from V and 10 from J; bases not matched to a gene: 4. This CDR3 has 13 residues. Germline V gives CDR1 KGHSH, CDR2 LQKENI. CDR3 coding DNA: TGTGCCAGCTCACCACCGGACAGGGCTGGAGCTTTCTTT. This sequence encodes CASSPPDRAGAFF.

V usage is TRBV6-5 and J usage is TRBJ2-1; 8 bases match TRBD2. There are 16 residues in the CDR3. V trimming: 0 bases; J trimming: 5 bases; junction bases outside the gene matches: 6. Germline-derived CDR1 and CDR2 are MNHEY and SVGAGI. As DNA, the CDR3 is TGTGCCAGCAGTTACTCGACCCCGGGAGGGAACAATGAGCAGTTCTTC. This codes for CASSYSTPGGNNEQFF.

The V gene is TRBV27, the J gene TRBJ1-4; TRBD1 is a possible D gene (5 bases). The V end lost 3 bases, the J end lost 7 bases, and 12 bases lay between the germline ends. CDR1 and CDR2 (germline): MNHEY, SMNVEV (reference sequence). The CDR3 runs to 14 residues. The CDR3 protein is CASSFQGLGEKLFF. Here the CDR3 DNA reads TGTGCCAGCAGTTTTCAGGGATTGGGTGAAAAACTGTTTTTT.

CDR3 in DNA: TGCAGCGTTGCAGCTTCTTCACTGGCTTTCTTT. This gives the protein CSVAASSLAFF. The chain uses TRBV29-1 and TRBJ1-1; D unclear. This CDR3 has 11 residues. Germline V lookup: CDR1 SQVTM, CDR2 ANQGSEA. Between the trimmed V and J ends, which lost 4 bases and 11 bases, there was a span of 14 bases.

This clone was detected only once. This sequence joins TRBV7-9 and TRBJ2-5; 8 bases line up with TRBD1. This CDR3 contains 15 residues. The V segment lost 5 bases and the J segment 2 bases; nucleotides outside the gene matches: 7. The germline gives CDR1 SEHNR, CDR2 FQNEAQ (reference sequence). DNA for the CDR3: TGTGCCAGCAGCCAGGCGACAGGGGCACAAGAGACCCAGTACTTC. This gives the protein CASSQATGAQETQYF.